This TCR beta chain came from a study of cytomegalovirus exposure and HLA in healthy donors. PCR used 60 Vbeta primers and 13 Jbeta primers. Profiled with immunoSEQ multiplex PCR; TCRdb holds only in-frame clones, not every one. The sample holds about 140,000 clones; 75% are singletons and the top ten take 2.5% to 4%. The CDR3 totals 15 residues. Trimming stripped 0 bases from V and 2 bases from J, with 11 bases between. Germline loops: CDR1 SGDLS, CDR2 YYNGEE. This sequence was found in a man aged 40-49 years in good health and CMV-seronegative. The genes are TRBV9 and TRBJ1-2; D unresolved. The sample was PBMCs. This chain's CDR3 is CASSVVQAGNYGYTF. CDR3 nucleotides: TGTGCCAGCAGCGTAGTTCAGGCTGGGAACTATGGCTACACCTTC.